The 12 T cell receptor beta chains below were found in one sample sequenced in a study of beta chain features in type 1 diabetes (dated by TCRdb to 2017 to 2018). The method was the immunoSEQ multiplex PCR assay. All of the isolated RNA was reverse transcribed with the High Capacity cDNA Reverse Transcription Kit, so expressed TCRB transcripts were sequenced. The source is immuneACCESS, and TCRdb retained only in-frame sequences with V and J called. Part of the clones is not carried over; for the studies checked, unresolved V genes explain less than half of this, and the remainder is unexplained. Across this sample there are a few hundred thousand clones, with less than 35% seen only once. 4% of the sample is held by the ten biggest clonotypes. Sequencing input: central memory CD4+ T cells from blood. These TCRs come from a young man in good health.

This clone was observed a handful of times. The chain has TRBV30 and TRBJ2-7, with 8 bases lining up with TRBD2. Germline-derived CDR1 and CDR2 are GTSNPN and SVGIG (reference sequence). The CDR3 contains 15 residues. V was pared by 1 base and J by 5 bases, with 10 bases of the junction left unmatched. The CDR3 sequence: CAWSAGSGIPNEQYF. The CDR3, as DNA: TGTGCCTGGAGTGCGGGTAGCGGGATTCCCAACGAGCAGTACTTC.

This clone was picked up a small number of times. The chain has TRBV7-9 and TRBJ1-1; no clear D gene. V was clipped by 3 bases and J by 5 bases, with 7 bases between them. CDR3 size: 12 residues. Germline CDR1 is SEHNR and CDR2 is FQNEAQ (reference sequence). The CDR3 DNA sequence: TGTGCCAGCAGCTTTCTAGAGACTGAAGCTTTCTTT. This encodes CASSFLETEAFF. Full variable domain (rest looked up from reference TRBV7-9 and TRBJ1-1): DTGVSQNPRHKITKRGQNVTFRCDPISEHNRLYWYRQTLGQGPEFLTYFQNEAQLEKSRLLSDRFSAERPKGSFSTLEIQRTEQGDSAMYLCASSFLETEAFFGQGTRLTVV.

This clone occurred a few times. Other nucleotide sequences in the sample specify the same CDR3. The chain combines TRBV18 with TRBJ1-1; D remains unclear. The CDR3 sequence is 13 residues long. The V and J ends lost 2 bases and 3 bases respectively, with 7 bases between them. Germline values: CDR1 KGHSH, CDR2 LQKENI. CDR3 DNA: TGTGCCAGCTCACCAAGGCAGGACACTGAAGCTTTCTTT. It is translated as CASSPRQDTEAFF.

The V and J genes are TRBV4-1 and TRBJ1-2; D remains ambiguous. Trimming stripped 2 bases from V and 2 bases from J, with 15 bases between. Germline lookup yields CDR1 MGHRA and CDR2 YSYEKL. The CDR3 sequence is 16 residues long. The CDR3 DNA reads TGCGCCAGCAGCCAACCTGTGGAGTTTACAAACTATGGCTACACCTTC. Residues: CASSQPVEFTNYGYTF.

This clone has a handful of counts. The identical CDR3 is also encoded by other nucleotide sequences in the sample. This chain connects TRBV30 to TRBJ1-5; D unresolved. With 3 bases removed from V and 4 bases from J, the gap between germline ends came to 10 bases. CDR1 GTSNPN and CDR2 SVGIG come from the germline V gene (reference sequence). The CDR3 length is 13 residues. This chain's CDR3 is CAWSAGPNQPQHF. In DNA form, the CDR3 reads TGTGCCTGGAGCGCAGGACCTAATCAGCCCCAGCATTTT.

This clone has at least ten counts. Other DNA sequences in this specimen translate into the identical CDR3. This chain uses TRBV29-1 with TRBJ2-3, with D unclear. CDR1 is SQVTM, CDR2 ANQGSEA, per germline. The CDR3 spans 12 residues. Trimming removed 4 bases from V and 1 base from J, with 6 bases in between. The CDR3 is CSVGDGTDTQYF. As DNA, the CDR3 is TGCAGCGTTGGTGACGGCACAGATACGCAGTATTTT.

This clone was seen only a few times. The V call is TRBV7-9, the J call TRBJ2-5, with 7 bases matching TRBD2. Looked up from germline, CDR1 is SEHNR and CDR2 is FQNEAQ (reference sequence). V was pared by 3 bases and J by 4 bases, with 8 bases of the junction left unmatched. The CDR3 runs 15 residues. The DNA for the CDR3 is TGTGCCAGCAGCTTTTTCTCTAGCGGCGCAGAGACCCAGTACTTC. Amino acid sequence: CASSFFSSGAETQYF.

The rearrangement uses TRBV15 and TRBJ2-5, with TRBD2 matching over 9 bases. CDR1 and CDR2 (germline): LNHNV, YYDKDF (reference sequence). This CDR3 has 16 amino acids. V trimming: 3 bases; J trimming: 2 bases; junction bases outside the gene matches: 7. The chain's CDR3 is CATSSGAGGPQETQYF. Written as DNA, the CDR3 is TGTGCCACCAGCAGTGGGGCGGGGGGGCCACAAGAGACCCAGTACTTC.

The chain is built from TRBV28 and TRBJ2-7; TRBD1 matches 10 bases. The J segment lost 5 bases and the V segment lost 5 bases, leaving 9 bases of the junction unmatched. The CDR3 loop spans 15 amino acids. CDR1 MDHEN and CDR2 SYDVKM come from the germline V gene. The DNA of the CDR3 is TGTGCCAGCAGTCCCGGGACAGGGGTCTCGGACGAGCAGTACTTC. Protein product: CASSPGTGVSDEQYF.

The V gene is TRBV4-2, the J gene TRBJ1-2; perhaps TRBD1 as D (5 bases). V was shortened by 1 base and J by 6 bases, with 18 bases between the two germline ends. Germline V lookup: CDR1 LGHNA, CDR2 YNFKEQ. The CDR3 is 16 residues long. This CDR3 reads CASSQVAGNGQHGYTF. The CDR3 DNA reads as TGTGCCAGCAGCCAAGTGGCAGGGAACGGGCAGCATGGCTACACCTTC.

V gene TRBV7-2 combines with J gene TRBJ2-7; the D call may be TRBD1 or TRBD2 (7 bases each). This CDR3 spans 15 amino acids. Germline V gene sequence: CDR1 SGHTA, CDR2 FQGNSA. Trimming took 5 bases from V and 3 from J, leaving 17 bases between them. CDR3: CASSPSAGTDYEQYF. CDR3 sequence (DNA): TGTGCCAGCAGCCCTTCAGCGGGGACAGACTACGAGCAGTACTTC.

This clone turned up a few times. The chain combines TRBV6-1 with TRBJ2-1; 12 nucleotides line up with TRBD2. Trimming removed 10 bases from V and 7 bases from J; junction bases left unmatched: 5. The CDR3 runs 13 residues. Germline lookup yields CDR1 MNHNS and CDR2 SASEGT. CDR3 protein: CATSGTSGNEQFF. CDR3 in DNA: TGTGCCACCTCCGGGACTAGCGGGAATGAGCAGTTCTTC.